Below, 15 T cell receptor beta chains from the same sample are listed, as sequenced in a study of blood T cell repertoires in COVID-19. Generated by immunoSEQ multiplex PCR, the TCRdb table keeps only in-frame clones and is missing some. Of around 150,000 clones in the sample, 70% to 90% were seen once. The sequencing sample was made of peripheral blood. These receptors originate from a man between 65 and 85 years old with acute or convalescent COVID-19.

This clone was counted a few times. The chain joins TRBV9 to TRBJ2-2; 10 nucleotides line up with TRBD2. The CDR3 spans 17 residues. V shed 1 base, J shed 4 bases, and the junction held 7 bases outside the gene matches. Germline V CDR1 and CDR2: SGDLS, YYNGEE. CDR3 sequence (DNA): TGTGCCAGCAGCGTACAAGCGGGAGGGCCTAGCACCGGGGAGCTGTTTTTT. Protein sequence: CASSVQAGGPSTGELFF.

V usage is TRBV19 and J usage is TRBJ2-3; D might be TRBD2 (7 bases). V was clipped by 11 bases and J by 1 base, with 19 bases between them. Germline CDR1 and CDR2: LNHDA and SQIVND (reference sequence). The CDR3 is 15 amino acids. CDR3 residues: CAVGGRAGGTDTQYF. CDR3 in DNA: TGTGCCGTAGGGGGTAGGGCGGGGGGCACAGATACGCAGTATTTT.

CDR3 in DNA: TGTGCCAGCAGTTTACTCGGACAGGGCTCACCCCTCCACTTT. As protein: CASSLLGQGSPLHF. V and J are TRBV27 and TRBJ1-6; 8 bases match TRBD1. Germline CDR1 reads MNHEY; CDR2 reads SMNVEV (reference sequence). This CDR3 comprises 14 residues. V lost 2 bases and J lost 10; bases outside the gene matches: 4.

The chain joins TRBV7-3 to TRBJ2-7; 10 nucleotides line up with TRBD2. V lost 1 base and J lost 2; bases outside the gene matches: 8. Germline lookup yields CDR1 SGHTA and CDR2 FQGTGA. The CDR3 loop spans 17 amino acids. CDR3 residues: CASSLRGGLASPYEQYF. CDR3 DNA sequence: TGTGCCAGCAGCTTAAGAGGGGGACTAGCGAGCCCCTACGAGCAGTACTTC.

The CDR3 loop is CSVEDLERGYGYTF. The DNA of the CDR3 is TGCAGCGTTGAAGATCTGGAGAGAGGCTATGGCTACACCTTC. This chain links TRBV29-1 with TRBJ1-2; unclear D gene. Germline V gene lookup returns CDR1 SQVTM and CDR2 ANQGSEA. The CDR3 sequence is 14 residues long. The V end was cut by 0 bases, the J end by 4 bases, with 12 bases between.

The chain recombines TRBV5-6 with TRBJ2-7; 10 nucleotides agree with TRBD2. The V and J ends lost 6 bases and 2 bases, in that order; junction bases with no gene match: 5. The CDR3 totals 14 residues. Germline CDR1 is SGHDT and CDR2 is YYEEEE. The CDR3 here is CASNSGRSAYEQYF. CDR3 DNA sequence: TGTGCCAGCAATAGCGGGAGGAGTGCCTACGAGCAGTACTTC.

This chain connects TRBV7-9 to TRBJ2-7, with 13 bases lining up with TRBD2. This CDR3 region has 15 residues. V shed 5 bases, J shed 5 bases, and the junction held 6 bases outside the gene matches. CDR1 and CDR2 (germline): SEHNR, FQNEAQ (reference sequence). The CDR3 DNA is TGTGCCAGCAGCGGCGGGACTAGCGGGGCTCACGAGCAGTACTTC. Protein sequence: CASSGGTSGAHEQYF.

This chain connects TRBV5-1 to TRBJ2-3; 9 bases match TRBD2. The CDR3 covers 15 residues. Trimming took 5 bases from V and 0 from J; bases not matched to a gene: 4. CDR1 and CDR2 (germline): SGHRS, YFSETQ. CDR3 sequence reads: CASSLAGESTDTQYF. The CDR3 nucleotides read TGCGCCAGCAGTTTAGCGGGAGAAAGCACAGATACGCAGTATTTT.

This sequence joins TRBV11-2 and TRBJ2-2, with D tentatively TRBD2 (6 bases). CDR1 and CDR2 from the germline V gene are SGHAT and FQNNGV. CDR3 size: 15 residues. V was shortened by 3 bases and J by 1 base, with 9 bases between the two germline ends. For the CDR3, the DNA is TGTGCCAGCAGCTTTAGCGGTTTGAACACCGGGGAGCTGTTTTTT. Its protein is CASSFSGLNTGELFF.

This chain joins TRBV7-9 and TRBJ1-5; D ambiguous. Germline V CDR1 and CDR2: SEHNR, FQNEAQ (reference sequence). The CDR3 extends over 12 amino acids. Trimming left V 4 bases short and J 9 bases short, with 10 bases between. The CDR3 DNA reads TGTGCCAGCAGCTACGACTACTGGCCCCAGCATTTT. Translating it yields CASSYDYWPQHF.

The chain links TRBV27 to TRBJ2-7; 8 nucleotides agree with TRBD2. V lost 5 bases, J lost 4 bases, and 7 bases stayed unmatched. The CDR3 length is 14 residues. Germline V gene sequence: CDR1 MNHEY, CDR2 SMNVEV (reference sequence). The CDR3, as DNA: TGTGCCAGCAGTGTAGCGGGGAGGCGGTACGAGCAGTACTTC. Its protein product is CASSVAGRRYEQYF.

The chain joins TRBV7-3 to TRBJ1-1, with D perhaps TRBD1 (6 bases). Germline CDR1 SGHTA, CDR2 FQGTGA. V shed 4 bases and J shed 1 base, with 7 bases lying between them. This CDR3 spans 13 amino acids. The CDR3 region is CASSSTGNTEAFF. The CDR3 DNA reads as TGTGCCAGCAGCTCGACAGGGAACACTGAAGCTTTCTTT. Full variable domain (outside the CDR3, taken from reference TRBV7-3 and TRBJ1-1): GAGVSQTPSNKVTEKGKYVELRCDPISGHTALYWYRQSLGQGPEFLIYFQGTGAADDSGLPNDRFFAVRPEGSVSTLKIQRTERGDSAVYLCASSSTGNTEAFFGQGTRLTVV.

V is TRBV10-2 and J is TRBJ2-5, with a possible D match to TRBD1 (7 bases). V was shortened by 6 bases and J by 4 bases, with 9 bases between the two germline ends. CDR1 and CDR2 from the germline V gene are WSHSY and SAAADI. This CDR3 has 12 residues. The CDR3 spells CASSQGGETQYF. The DNA of the CDR3 is TGCGCCAGCAGCCAGGGGGGAGAGACCCAGTACTTC.

J is TRBJ2-5 and V is TRBV27; a weak D match, TRBD2 (5 bases). The CDR3 has 14 residues. Trimming took 5 bases from V and 4 from J, leaving 14 bases between them. CDR1 and CDR2 from the germline V gene are MNHEY and SMNVEV (reference sequence). CDR3 region: CASSVSDSVETQYF. CDR3 DNA sequence: TGTGCCAGCAGTGTTAGCGATTCGGTAGAGACCCAGTACTTC.

The chain recombines TRBV2 with TRBJ2-7; possible D gene TRBD1, 6 bases. Germline-derived CDR1 and CDR2 are SNHLY and FYNNEI. The CDR3 extends over 16 amino acids. Trimming removed 1 base at V and 0 bases at J, with 13 bases between. The CDR3 coding sequence is TGTGCCAGCAGTGAAGGTGACAGGTTGAGCTCCTACGAGCAGTACTTC. As protein: CASSEGDRLSSYEQYF. Full variable domain (outside the CDR3, taken from reference TRBV2 and TRBJ2-7): EPEVTQTPSHQVTQMGQEVILRCVPISNHLYFYWYRQILGQKVEFLVSFYNNEISEKSEIFDDQFSVERPDGSNFTLKIRSTKLEDSAMYFCASSEGDRLSSYEQYFGPGTRLTVT.